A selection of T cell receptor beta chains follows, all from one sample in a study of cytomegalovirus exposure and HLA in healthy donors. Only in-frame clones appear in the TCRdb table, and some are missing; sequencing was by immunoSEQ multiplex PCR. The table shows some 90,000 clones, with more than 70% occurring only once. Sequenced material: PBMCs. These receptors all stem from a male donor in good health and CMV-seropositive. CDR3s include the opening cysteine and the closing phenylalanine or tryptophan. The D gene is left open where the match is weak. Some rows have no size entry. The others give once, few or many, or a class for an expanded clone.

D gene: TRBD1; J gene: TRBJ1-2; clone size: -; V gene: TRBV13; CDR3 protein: CASSLPGQGWDGYTF; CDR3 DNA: TGTGCCAGCAGCCTACCGGGACAGGGATGGGATGGCTACACCTTC
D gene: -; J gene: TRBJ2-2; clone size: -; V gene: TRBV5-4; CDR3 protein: CASSPRASGLLNGELFF; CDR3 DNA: TGTGCCAGCAGCCCCCGTGCGAGCGGCCTACTTAACGGGGAGCTGTTTTTT
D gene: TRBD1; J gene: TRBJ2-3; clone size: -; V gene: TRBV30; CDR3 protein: CASGTERGDTQYF; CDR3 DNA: TGTGCCTCGGGGACAGAACGGGGCGATACGCAGTATTTT
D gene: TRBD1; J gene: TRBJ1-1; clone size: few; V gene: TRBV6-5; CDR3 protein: CASRKGQGVNTEAFF; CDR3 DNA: TGTGCCAGCAGAAAAGGACAGGGGGTGAACACTGAAGCTTTCTTT
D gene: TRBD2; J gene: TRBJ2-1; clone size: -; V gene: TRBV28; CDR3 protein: CASSPSGSHNEQFF; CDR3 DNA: TGTGCCAGCAGTCCTAGCGGGAGCCACAATGAGCAGTTCTTC
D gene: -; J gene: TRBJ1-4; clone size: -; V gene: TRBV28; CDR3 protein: CASVRGLGNEKLFF; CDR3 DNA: TGTGCCAGCGTTAGGGGGTTAGGAAATGAAAAACTGTTTTTT
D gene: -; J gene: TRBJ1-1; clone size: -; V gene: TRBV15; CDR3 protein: CATSHDRGLFEAFF; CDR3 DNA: TGTGCCACCAGCCATGATCGGGGTCTCTTTGAAGCTTTCTTT
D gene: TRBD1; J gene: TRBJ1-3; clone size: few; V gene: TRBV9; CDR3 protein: CASSVAPYGQGTGNTIYF; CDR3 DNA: TGTGCCAGCAGCGTAGCCCCATACGGACAGGGGACTGGAAACACCATATATTTT
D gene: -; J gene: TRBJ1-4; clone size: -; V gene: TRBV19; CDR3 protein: CASSRNRDEKLFF; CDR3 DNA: TGTGCCAGTAGTCGAAACAGGGACGAAAAACTGTTTTTT
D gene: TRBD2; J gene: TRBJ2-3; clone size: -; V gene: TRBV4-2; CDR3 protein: CASSQDSGGGVTDTQYF; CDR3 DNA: TGTGCCAGCAGCCAAGATTCGGGCGGGGGGGTCACAGATACGCAGTATTTT
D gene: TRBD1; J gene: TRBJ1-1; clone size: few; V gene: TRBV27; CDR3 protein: CASSSAGGRTEAFF; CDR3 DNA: TGTGCCAGCAGTAGTGCAGGGGGCCGGACTGAAGCTTTCTTT
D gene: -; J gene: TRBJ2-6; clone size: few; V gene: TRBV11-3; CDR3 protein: CASSHGGSGANVLTF; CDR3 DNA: TGTGCCAGCAGCCACGGGGGATCTGGGGCCAACGTCCTGACTTTC
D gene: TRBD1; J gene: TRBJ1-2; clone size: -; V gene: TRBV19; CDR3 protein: CASSIDRAGGYTF; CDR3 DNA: TGTGCCAGTAGTATTGACAGGGCAGGCGGCTACACCTTC
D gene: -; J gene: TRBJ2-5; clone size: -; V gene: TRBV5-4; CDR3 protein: CASSRDLQETQYF; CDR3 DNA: TGTGCCAGCAGCCGGGACTTACAAGAGACCCAGTACTTC
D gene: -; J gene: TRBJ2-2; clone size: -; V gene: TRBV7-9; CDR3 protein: CSSSLQGGELFF; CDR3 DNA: TGTTCCAGCAGCTTGCAGGGAGGGGAGCTGTTTTTT
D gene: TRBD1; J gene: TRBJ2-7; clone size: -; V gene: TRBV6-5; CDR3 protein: CASSYRRGPPSYEQYF; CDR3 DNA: TGTGCCAGCAGTTACAGAAGGGGGCCCCCGTCCTACGAGCAGTACTTC
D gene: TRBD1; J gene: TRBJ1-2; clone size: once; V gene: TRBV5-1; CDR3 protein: CASSTGQVANYGYTF; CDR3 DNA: TGCGCCAGCAGCACCGGACAGGTAGCTAACTATGGCTACACCTTC
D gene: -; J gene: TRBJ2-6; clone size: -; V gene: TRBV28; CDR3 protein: CASSPLSSGANVLTF; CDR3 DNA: TGTGCCAGCAGTCCCCTGTCGTCTGGGGCCAACGTCCTGACTTTC
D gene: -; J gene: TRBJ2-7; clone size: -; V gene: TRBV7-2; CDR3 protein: CASSGLGTYEQYF; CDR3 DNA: TGTGCCAGCAGCGGACTGGGAACCTACGAGCAGTACTTC
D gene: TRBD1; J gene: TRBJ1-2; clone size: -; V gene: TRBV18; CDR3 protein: CASSQQGQIYGYTF; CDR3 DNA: TGTGCCAGCTCTCAACAGGGGCAGATCTATGGCTACACCTTC
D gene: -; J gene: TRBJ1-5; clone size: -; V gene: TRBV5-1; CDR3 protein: CASSLDGGLGQPQHF; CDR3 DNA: TGCGCCAGCAGCTTAGACGGAGGCCTAGGTCAGCCCCAGCATTTT
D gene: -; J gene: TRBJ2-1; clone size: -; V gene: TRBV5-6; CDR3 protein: CASSPVGGLGEQFF; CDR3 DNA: TGTGCCAGCAGCCCGGTAGGAGGGCTGGGCGAGCAGTTCTTC
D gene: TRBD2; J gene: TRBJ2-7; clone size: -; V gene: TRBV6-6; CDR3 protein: CASSPTSGAYEQYF; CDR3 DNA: TGTGCCAGCAGTCCGACTAGCGGAGCCTACGAGCAGTACTTC
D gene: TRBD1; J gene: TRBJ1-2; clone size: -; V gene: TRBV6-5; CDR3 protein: CASSPDRDYGYTF; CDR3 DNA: TGTGCCAGCAGCCCGGACAGGGACTATGGCTACACCTTC
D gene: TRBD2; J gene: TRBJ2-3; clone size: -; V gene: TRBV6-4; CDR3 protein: CASSRLAGDPHTQYF; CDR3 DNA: TGTGCCAGCAGCCGACTAGCGGGGGACCCCCATACGCAGTATTTT
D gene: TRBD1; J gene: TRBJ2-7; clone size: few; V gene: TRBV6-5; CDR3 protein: CASTTHRGAYEQYF; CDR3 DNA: TGTGCCAGCACCACCCACAGGGGCGCTTACGAGCAGTACTTC
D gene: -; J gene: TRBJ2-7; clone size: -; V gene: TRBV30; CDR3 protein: CAWSVRFDEQYF; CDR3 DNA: TGTGCCTGGAGTGTCCGGTTCGACGAGCAGTACTTC
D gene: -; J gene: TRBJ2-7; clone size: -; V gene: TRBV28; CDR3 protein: CASRYTGVEVEQYF; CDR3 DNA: TGTGCCAGCAGGTATACAGGAGTTGAGGTCGAGCAGTACTTC
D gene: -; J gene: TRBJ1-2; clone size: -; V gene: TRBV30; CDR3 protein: CAWSGGVGYTF; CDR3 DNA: TGTGCCTGGAGTGGGGGAGTGGGCTACACCTTC
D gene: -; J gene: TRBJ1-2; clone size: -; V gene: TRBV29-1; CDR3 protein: CSVRGDESYGYTF; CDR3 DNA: TGCAGCGTTCGGGGTGATGAGTCCTATGGCTACACCTTC
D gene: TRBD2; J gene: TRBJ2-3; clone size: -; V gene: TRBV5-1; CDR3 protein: CASSLGIAGGLDTQYF; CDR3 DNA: TGCGCCAGCAGCTTGGGGATAGCGGGAGGTTTAGATACGCAGTATTTT
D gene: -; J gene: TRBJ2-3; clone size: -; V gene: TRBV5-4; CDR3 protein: CASSLPPGGKTDTQYF; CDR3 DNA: TGTGCCAGCAGCTTGCCGCCTGGCGGGAAGACAGATACGCAGTATTTT
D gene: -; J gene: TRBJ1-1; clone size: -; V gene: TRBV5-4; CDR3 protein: CASSLEEVRTENTEAFF; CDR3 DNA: TGTGCCAGCAGCTTGGAAGAGGTGCGGACAGAGAACACTGAAGCTTTCTTT
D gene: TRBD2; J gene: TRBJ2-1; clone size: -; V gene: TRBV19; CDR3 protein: CASNFGGGVDEQFF; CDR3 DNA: TGTGCCAGTAATTTTGGGGGAGGGGTGGATGAGCAGTTCTTC
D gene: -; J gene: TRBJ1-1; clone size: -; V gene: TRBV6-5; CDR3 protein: CASSYAGGGTEAFF; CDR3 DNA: TGTGCCAGCAGTTACGCGGGCGGAGGCACTGAAGCTTTCTTT
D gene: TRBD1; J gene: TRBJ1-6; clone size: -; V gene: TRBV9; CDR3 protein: CASSPRGDNSPLHF; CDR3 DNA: TGTGCCAGCAGCCCCAGGGGGGATAATTCACCCCTCCACTTT
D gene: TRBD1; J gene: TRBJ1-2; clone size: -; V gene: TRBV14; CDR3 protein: CASSQARQGHGYTF; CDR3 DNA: TGTGCCAGCAGCCAAGCCCGACAGGGACATGGCTACACCTTC
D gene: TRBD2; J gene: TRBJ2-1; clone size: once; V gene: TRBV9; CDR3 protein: CASSVDSWRGGLNEQFF; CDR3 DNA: TGTGCCAGCAGCGTAGATTCTTGGCGGGGGGGTCTGAATGAGCAGTTCTTC
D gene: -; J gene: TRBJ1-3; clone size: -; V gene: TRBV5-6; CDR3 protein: CASSLLDRSSGNTIYF; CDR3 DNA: TGTGCCAGCAGCCTACTTGACCGGAGCTCTGGAAACACCATATATTTT
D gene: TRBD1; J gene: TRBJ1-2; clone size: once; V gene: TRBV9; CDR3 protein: CASSVDGTGLDHTF; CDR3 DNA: TGTGCCAGCAGCGTCGACGGGACAGGGCTAGATCACACCTTC
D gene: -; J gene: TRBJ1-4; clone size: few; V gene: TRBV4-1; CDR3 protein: CASSQDEAAGEQKLFF; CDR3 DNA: TGCGCCAGCAGCCAAGATGAAGCCGCGGGCGAACAAAAACTGTTTTTT
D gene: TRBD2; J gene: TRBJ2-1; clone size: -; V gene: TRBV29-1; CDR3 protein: CSVDVAGMRNEQFF; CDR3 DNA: TGCAGCGTTGATGTAGCGGGAATGAGGAATGAGCAGTTCTTC
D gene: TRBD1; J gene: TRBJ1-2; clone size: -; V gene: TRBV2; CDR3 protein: CASRDRVSGGYTF; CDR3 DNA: TGTGCCAGCCGAGACAGGGTTTCGGGGGGCTACACCTTC
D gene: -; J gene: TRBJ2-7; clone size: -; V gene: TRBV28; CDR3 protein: CASRKGVGYEQYF; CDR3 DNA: TGTGCCAGCCGTAAGGGGGTGGGCTACGAGCAGTACTTC
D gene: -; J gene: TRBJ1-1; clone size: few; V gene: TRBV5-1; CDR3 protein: CASSLAGALNTEAFF; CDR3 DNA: TGCGCCAGCAGCTTGGCGGGAGCTTTGAACACTGAAGCTTTCTTT
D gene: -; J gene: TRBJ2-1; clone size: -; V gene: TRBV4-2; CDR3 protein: CASSQDTSIEQFF; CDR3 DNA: TGTGCCAGCAGCCAAGATACTAGCATTGAGCAGTTCTTC
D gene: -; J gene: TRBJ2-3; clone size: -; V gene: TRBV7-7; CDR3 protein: CASSLDGPGADTQYF; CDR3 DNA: TGTGCCAGCAGCTTAGATGGTCCAGGGGCGGATACGCAGTATTTT
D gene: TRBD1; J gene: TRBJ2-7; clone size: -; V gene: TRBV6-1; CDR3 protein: CASSARQGKAYEQYF; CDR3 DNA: TGTGCCAGCAGTGCTCGACAGGGTAAAGCCTACGAGCAGTACTTC
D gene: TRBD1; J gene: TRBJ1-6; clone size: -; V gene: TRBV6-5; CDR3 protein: CASSYTDRVQSPLHF; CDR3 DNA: TGTGCCAGCAGTTACACGGACAGGGTTCAGTCACCCCTCCACTTT